This T cell receptor (beta chain) was recorded in a study of PD-1 blockade in classical Hodgkin lymphoma. Comments on this clone: The antigen is not known.

Broader study findings: Reasons behind the repertoire differences stay unclear, perhaps disease activity or earlier therapy. It was CD4+ TCR diversity, not CD8+, that rose significantly by C4D1.

Sequenced by immunoSEQ multiplex PCR; TCRdb stores in-frame clones only, minus some. This sample has about 14,000 clones, with around 83% found just once. Exposure to brentuximab vedotin varied, and each patient had relapsed following autologous stem cell transplantation. Complete response, partial response or progressive disease constituted the best responses recorded. Sequences were derived from peripheral blood mononuclear cells (PBMCs), sampled at baseline. This clonotype originated in a human donor with classical Hodgkin lymphoma.

CDR3 in DNA: TGTGCCAGCAATCAGGTAGCGGGAGTGGAGAATGAGCAGTTCTTC. This encodes CASNQVAGVENEQFF. The J gene is TRBJ2-1, the V gene TRBV27; 9 bases line up with TRBD2. V shed 7 bases and J 7 bases; nucleotides not matched to a gene: 11. CDR3 length equals 15 residues. Germline lookup yields CDR1 MNHEY and CDR2 SMNVEV (reference sequence).